This passage covers 24 T cell receptor beta chains from one sample sequenced in a study of OX40 agonist ivuxolimab in advanced cancers. Libraries were prepared by immunoSEQ multiplex PCR; TCRdb keeps only in-frame clonotypes and omits some of them. The sample carries fewer than 90,000 clones, approximately 91% recorded once. Source: CD4+ or CD8+ T cells sorted from blood, taken in a trial of the OX40 agonist ivuxolimab. These receptor sequences come from an adult with an advanced solid tumor such as melanoma, head and neck, liver or kidney cancer.

The chain couples TRBV2 to TRBJ1-5; tentatively, D is TRBD1 (5 bases). V was shortened by 8 bases and J by 6 bases, with 17 bases between the two germline ends. Per germline, CDR1 SNHLY and CDR2 FYNNEI. The CDR3 is 14 residues long. CDR3 amino acids: CASSKKEGSQPQHF. In nucleotides, the CDR3 is TGTGCCAGCTCCAAAAAGGAGGGGTCTCAGCCCCAGCATTTT. The whole variable domain, filled in from reference TRBV2 and TRBJ1-5, reads EPEVTQTPSHQVTQMGQEVILRCVPISNHLYFYWYRQILGQKVEFLVSFYNNEISEKSEIFDDQFSVERPDGSNFTLKIRSTKLEDSAMYFCASSKKEGSQPQHFGDGTRLSIL.

The rearrangement links TRBV29-1 to TRBJ2-1, with TRBD2 matching over 10 bases. In germline, CDR1 is SQVTM, CDR2 ANQGSEA. The CDR3 is 13 amino acids. J lost 13 bases, V lost 5 bases, and 11 bases had no gene match. In nucleotides, the CDR3 is TGCAGCGTTTTGGTAGCGGGAGGCGGGGTACAGTTCTTC. This codes for CSVLVAGGGVQFF.

V usage is TRBV19 and J usage is TRBJ1-1; D perhaps matches TRBD1 (5 bases). From germline, CDR1 is LNHDA and CDR2 SQIVND (reference sequence). Trimming shortened V by 3 bases and J by 4 bases, and 18 bases separated the two germline ends. There are 16 residues in the CDR3. The CDR3: CASSIIGGAWGTEAFF. CDR3 DNA: TGTGCCAGTAGTATCATCGGGGGAGCCTGGGGCACTGAAGCTTTCTTT.

The gene calls are TRBV25-1 and TRBJ2-2; D is perhaps TRBD1 (5 bases). The germline V and J ends were trimmed by 8 bases and 3 bases, with 13 bases remaining between them. Per germline, CDR1 MGHDK and CDR2 SYGVNS. The CDR3 totals 14 residues. In DNA, the CDR3 is TGTGCCAGCCCCGGACACCTGGACACCGGGGAGCTGTTTTTT. Translation gives CASPGHLDTGELFF.

V is TRBV4-3 and J is TRBJ2-5; 9 nucleotides align to TRBD1. The J call may be faulty, since TRBJ2-7 better matches the DNA end. Germline V gene lookup returns CDR1 LGHNA and CDR2 YSLEER. The CDR3 length is 14 residues. CDR3 region: CASGPGTGSVEQYF. In DNA form, the CDR3 reads TGCGCCAGCGGCCCCGGGACAGGGAGCGTCGAGCAGTACTTC.

This clone was counted a single time. V and J are TRBV30 and TRBJ2-7; 8 bases align to TRBD2. Trimming took 1 base from V and 6 from J; bases not matched to a gene: 14. This CDR3 is 16 amino acids long. CDR1 and CDR2 (germline): GTSNPN, SVGIG (reference sequence). CDR3 in amino acids: CAWSAGVSGISSEQYF. The CDR3 DNA sequence: TGTGCCTGGAGTGCGGGTGTTAGCGGGATCTCTTCCGAGCAGTACTTC.

J is TRBJ2-3 and V is TRBV11-2; a weak D match, TRBD2 (5 bases). V was clipped by 1 base and J by 1 base, with 15 bases between them. The CDR3 contains 17 residues. Germline CDR1 and CDR2: SGHAT and FQNNGV. In nucleotides, the CDR3 is TGTGCCAGCAGCTTAGGGTTAGGGTTACTAGGCACAGATACGCAGTATTTT. Translated, it gives CASSLGLGLLGTDTQYF.

The chain combines TRBV27 with TRBJ2-5, with TRBD2 matching over 14 bases. The trim removed 10 bases at V and 7 bases at J, leaving 14 bases unmatched. Germline-derived CDR1 and CDR2 are MNHEY and SMNVEV (reference sequence). CDR3 length: 16 residues. The CDR3 here is CATPPRTSGRLGTQYF. DNA of the CDR3: TGTGCCACTCCCCCCCGGACTAGCGGGAGGCTGGGGACCCAGTACTTC.

This sequence joins TRBV6-5 and TRBJ1-3, with D possibly being TRBD1 (6 bases). Germline V gene sequence: CDR1 MNHEY, CDR2 SVGAGI. The V and J ends lost 7 bases and 4 bases respectively, with 14 bases between them. The CDR3 runs 14 residues. CDR3 protein: CASTSSGAGNTIYF. CDR3 nucleotide sequence: TGTGCCAGCACTTCTTCAGGGGCAGGAAACACCATATATTTT.

The V call is TRBV5-5, the J call TRBJ1-1; TRBD1 might be the D (6 bases). This CDR3 contains 18 residues. V gave up 0 bases and J gave up 6 bases, with 24 bases separating them. In germline, CDR1 is SGHKS, CDR2 YYEKEE (reference sequence). Here the CDR3 DNA reads TGTGCCAGCAGCTTGGCCCATTCCGCAGGGGTGTTTCGAGCTGAAGCTTTCTTT. This sequence encodes CASSLAHSAGVFRAEAFF.

The genes are TRBV9 and TRBJ2-3; D gene ambiguous. Germline-derived CDR1 and CDR2 are SGDLS and YYNGEE. Trimming cost V 5 bases and J 2 bases, with 6 bases left between them. The CDR3 is 12 amino acids. CDR3 DNA sequence: TGTGCCAGCAGTTCCTTCACAGATACGCAGTATTTT. Translating gives CASSSFTDTQYF.

The chain recombines TRBV18 with TRBJ2-2; the D gene is possibly TRBD1 (6 bases). The CDR3 runs 15 residues. CDR1 and CDR2 from the germline V gene are KGHSH and LQKENI. Trimming took 6 bases from V and 0 from J, leaving 11 bases between them. CDR3 sequence (DNA): TGTGCCAGCTCCGAACAGGGCTCGAACACCGGGGAGCTGTTTTTT. Its translation is CASSEQGSNTGELFF.

The chain employs TRBV5-1 and TRBJ1-1, with D maybe TRBD1 (6 bases). This CDR3 has 14 residues. V was pared by 4 bases and J by 4 bases, with 14 bases between. CDR1 SGHRS and CDR2 YFSETQ come from the germline V gene. CDR3 sequence (DNA): TGCGCCAGCAGCCCGCGAGGGGGTAGCACTGAAGCTTTCTTT. Translated: CASSPRGGSTEAFF.

The chain couples TRBV2 to TRBJ2-5; no definite D call. Trimming took 5 bases from V and 4 from J, leaving 14 bases between them. Germline V gives CDR1 SNHLY, CDR2 FYNNEI. The length of the CDR3 is 14 residues. The CDR3: CASSRTVSGETQYF. The CDR3 region has the DNA TGTGCCAGCAGTCGGACCGTCTCAGGAGAGACCCAGTACTTC. Full variable domain (rest looked up from reference TRBV2 and TRBJ2-5): EPEVTQTPSHQVTQMGQEVILRCVPISNHLYFYWYRQILGQKVEFLVSFYNNEISEKSEIFDDQFSVERPDGSNFTLKIRSTKLEDSAMYFCASSRTVSGETQYFGPGTRLLVL.

The V call is TRBV18, the J call TRBJ2-3; 7 bases map to TRBD1. Germline values: CDR1 KGHSH, CDR2 LQKENI. V lost 4 bases, J lost 0 bases, and 4 bases stayed unmatched. This CDR3 is built from 15 residues. CDR3 region: CASSQGTASTDTQYF. The CDR3 region has the DNA TGTGCCAGCTCACAAGGGACAGCCAGCACAGATACGCAGTATTTT.

The chain links TRBV19 to TRBJ2-7; D is perhaps TRBD2 (5 bases). CDR1 and CDR2 from the germline V gene are LNHDA and SQIVND (reference sequence). This CDR3 has 16 amino acids. Trimming removed 0 bases at V and 2 bases at J, with 14 bases between. CDR3 DNA sequence: TGTGCCAGTAGTATAGAGGGCCTCACCGGGACCTACGAGCAGTACTTC. It translates to CASSIEGLTGTYEQYF.

This clone was observed a few times. The chain uses TRBV10-2 and TRBJ2-2, with 9 bases that match TRBD2. Looked up from germline, CDR1 is WSHSY and CDR2 is SAAADI. With V trimmed by 8 bases and J by 1 base, 8 bases remained unmatched. CDR3 length: 16 residues. As DNA, the CDR3 is TGCGCCAGCGCGCCGGCGACTAGCGGGAACACCGGGGAGCTGTTTTTT. Residues: CASAPATSGNTGELFF.

This chain uses TRBV5-1 with TRBJ2-3; TRBD2 aligns across 11 bases. Losses at the gene ends were 1 base for V and 3 bases for J; bases not matched to a gene: 7. Germline V CDR1 and CDR2: SGHRS, YFSETQ. The CDR3 is 17 amino acids. The DNA of the CDR3 is TGCGCCAGCAGCTTGAGCTCGACTAGCGGGAAGACAGATACGCAGTATTTT. Residues: CASSLSSTSGKTDTQYF.

V is TRBV19 and J is TRBJ1-5; D unclear. V was pared by 3 bases and J by 13 bases, with 16 bases between. The germline V gene has CDR1 LNHDA and CDR2 SQIVND (reference sequence). The length of the CDR3 is 13 residues. CDR3 in amino acids: CASSMPPELEQHF. CDR3 sequence (DNA): TGTGCCAGTAGTATGCCCCCAGAGTTGGAACAGCATTTT.

This chain joins TRBV2 and TRBJ2-3, with 10 bases fitting TRBD2. V lost 4 bases, J lost 2 bases, and 3 bases stayed unmatched. Germline V gene lookup returns CDR1 SNHLY and CDR2 FYNNEI. The CDR3 extends over 15 amino acids. The CDR3 DNA is TGTGCCAGCAGTGCAGGACTAGCGGCCACAGATACGCAGTATTTT. This gives the protein CASSAGLAATDTQYF.

This clone was counted only a few times. The chain carries TRBV19 and TRBJ1-3; no clear D gene. Trimming took 6 bases from V and 1 from J, leaving 16 bases between them. In germline, CDR1 is LNHDA, CDR2 SQIVND (reference sequence). This CDR3 spans 16 amino acids. CDR3 DNA: TGTGCCAGTAGGTCCCCTGGGAGAGCATCTGGAAACACCATATATTTT. The encoded protein is CASRSPGRASGNTIYF.

The chain couples TRBV5-4 to TRBJ2-7; possibly TRBD2 for D (6 bases). The CDR3 runs 15 residues. Germline lookup yields CDR1 SGHNT and CDR2 YYREEE (reference sequence). V lost 4 bases and J lost 5, with 19 bases in between. The CDR3 region has the DNA TGTGCCAGCAGCCCAACAGGTGCGGGAACTCACGAGCAGTACTTC. Protein product: CASSPTGAGTHEQYF. Full variable domain (outside the CDR3, taken from reference TRBV5-4 and TRBJ2-7): ETGVTQSPTHLIKTRGQQVTLRCSSQSGHNTVSWYQQALGQGPQFIFQYYREEENGRGNFPPRFSGLQFPNYSSELNVNALELDDSALYLCASSPTGAGTHEQYFGPGTRLTVT.

In nucleotides, the CDR3 is TGTGCCAGCAGCGTAGGAGGGGCTAGCGGGAGTTTAGCCAAAAACATTCAGTACTTC. Amino acids: CASSVGGASGSLAKNIQYF. The rearrangement joins TRBV9 to TRBJ2-4, with 10 bases matching TRBD2. This CDR3 region has 19 residues. Germline V gene sequence: CDR1 SGDLS, CDR2 YYNGEE. J was trimmed by 0 bases and V by 0 bases; bases with no gene match: 9.

V and J are TRBV5-1 and TRBJ1-1; D ambiguous. This CDR3 is built from 13 residues. V shed 3 bases and J shed 3 bases, with 9 bases lying between them. CDR1 is SGHRS and CDR2 is YFSETQ in the germline V gene. The CDR3 protein is CASSWTEDTEAFF. CDR3 nucleotides: TGCGCCAGCAGCTGGACCGAAGACACTGAAGCTTTCTTT.